This entry features one TCR beta chain sequence. The data belong to a study of blood T cell repertoires in COVID-19. Study as a whole: Specimens from acute and convalescent COVID-19 originated in the United States, Italy and Spain. PBMCs, B-cell-depleted T cells, or T cells were the source of the cDNA or gDNA that made up the material.

In the original processing: Estimated nucleated cell counts came from reference gene primer amplification. The protocol was immunoSEQ multiplex PCR, while the TCRdb copy is restricted to in-frame clones and leaves out a portion. V, J and clone size are taken as reported in that table, and D and trimming were inferred from the DNA itself. There are approximately 90,000 clones in the sample; around 80% occur only once, and 40% to 60% lies in the top ten. The specimen sequenced was peripheral blood. The sequence was collected from a human donor in a cohort sampled during active COVID-19.

The CDR3 spells CASSPMARVYEQYF. DNA of the CDR3: TGTGCCAGCAGCCCAATGGCGAGGGTCTACGAGCAGTACTTC. V is TRBV7-2 and J is TRBJ2-7; a possible D gene is TRBD2 (5 bases). V was trimmed by 5 bases and J by 3 bases, leaving 14 bases between them. Per germline, CDR1 SGHTA and CDR2 FQGNSA. CDR3 size: 14 residues.